One sample yielded the 8 T cell receptor beta chains listed below, sequenced in a study of blood T cell repertoires in COVID-19. Using immunoSEQ multiplex PCR, the repertoire was profiled, and TCRdb retains in-frame clones only, with some absent. The table lists about 160,000 clones, less than 90% of them singletons. Sequencing was performed on PBMCs or T cells enriched from blood (not recorded which). These receptors came from a woman between 45 and 60 years old who had recovered from COVID-19.

This chain joins TRBV18 and TRBJ2-5; D possibly corresponds to TRBD2 (5 bases). From germline, CDR1 is KGHSH and CDR2 LQKENI. The CDR3 covers 13 residues. Trimming took 6 bases from V and 4 from J, leaving 12 bases between them. CDR3 in amino acids: CASSGLAGETQYF. CDR3 nucleotides: TGTGCCAGCTCCGGGCTAGCAGGAGAGACCCAGTACTTC.

Concerning this clone itself: Within the sample, other DNA sequences also encode this same CDR3. V and J are TRBV11-2 and TRBJ2-5; no clear D. This CDR3 comprises 11 residues. The germline V gene has CDR1 SGHAT and CDR2 FQNNGV. The ends were cut back, 3 bases at V and 4 bases at J, with 3 bases in the middle. The CDR3 DNA reads TGTGCCAGCAGCTTTAGAGAGACCCAGTACTTC. Translating gives CASSFRETQYF.

The rearrangement uses TRBV18 and TRBJ2-3; a possible D gene is TRBD2 (6 bases). Germline CDR1 and CDR2: KGHSH and LQKENI. Trimming pared 4 bases from V and 2 bases from J, leaving 16 bases between. This CDR3 region has 16 residues. The CDR3 sequence: CASSLAGTAYTDTQYF. The CDR3 DNA follows: TGTGCCAGCTCACTCGCCGGGACTGCTTACACAGATACGCAGTATTTT.

J is TRBJ1-5 and V is TRBV27; tentative D call: TRBD1 (6 bases). The CDR3 sequence is 15 residues long. V lost 5 bases to trimming and J lost 2 bases, with 13 bases between them. Germline V lookup: CDR1 MNHEY, CDR2 SMNVEV (reference sequence). The CDR3 here is CASSIQGVGNQPQHF. DNA of the CDR3: TGTGCCAGCAGTATACAGGGCGTTGGCAATCAGCCCCAGCATTTT.

CDR3 sequence: CASSRRGGEKLFF. The CDR3 nucleotides read TGTGCCAGCTCACGCAGGGGTGGTGAAAAACTGTTTTTT. The chain employs TRBV18 and TRBJ1-4, with a possible D match to TRBD1 (6 bases). The V gene lost 4 bases and the J gene lost 7 bases, with 10 bases spanning the gap. Germline V gene sequence: CDR1 KGHSH, CDR2 LQKENI. CDR3 length: 13 amino acids.

The chain joins TRBV5-4 to TRBJ2-7; no reliable D call. The CDR3 is 15 residues long. V was trimmed by 0 bases and J by 1 base, leaving 11 bases between them. Germline CDR1 SGHNT, CDR2 YYREEE (reference sequence). Written as DNA, the CDR3 is TGTGCCAGCAGCTTGGCTGGGCTTCTTTCCTACGAGCAGTACTTC. Translated: CASSLAGLLSYEQYF.

The sample holds one count of this clone. This sequence joins TRBV7-9 and TRBJ2-7; possible D gene TRBD2, 5 bases. The CDR3 spans 14 residues. Germline CDR1 and CDR2: SEHNR and FQNEAQ (reference sequence). The germline V and J ends were trimmed by 6 bases and 3 bases, with 15 bases remaining between them. The CDR3 here is CASRMTNSGYEQYF. CDR3 DNA sequence: TGTGCCAGCAGGATGACTAATTCGGGCTACGAGCAGTACTTC.

This clone turned up a few times. The chain uses TRBV7-2 and TRBJ2-1; D is perhaps TRBD1 (6 bases). Trimming pared 6 bases from V and 0 bases from J, leaving 6 bases between. The CDR3 runs to 13 residues. Germline CDR1 and CDR2: SGHTA and FQGNSA. DNA of the CDR3: TGTGCCAGCAGAGGGGGCTCCTACAATGAGCAGTTCTTC. Its translation: CASRGGSYNEQFF.